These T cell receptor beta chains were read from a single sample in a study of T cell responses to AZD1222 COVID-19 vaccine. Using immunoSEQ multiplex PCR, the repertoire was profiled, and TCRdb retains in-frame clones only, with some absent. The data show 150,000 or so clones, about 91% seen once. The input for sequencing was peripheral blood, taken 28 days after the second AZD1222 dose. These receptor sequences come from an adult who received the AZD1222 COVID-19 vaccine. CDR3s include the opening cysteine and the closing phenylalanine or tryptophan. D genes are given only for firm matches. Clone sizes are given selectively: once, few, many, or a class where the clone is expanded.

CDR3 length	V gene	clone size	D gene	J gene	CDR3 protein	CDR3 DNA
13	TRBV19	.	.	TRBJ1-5	CASTPSSNQPQHF	TGTGCCAGTACCCCGTCTAGCAATCAGCCCCAGCATTTT
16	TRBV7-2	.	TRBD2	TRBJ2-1	CASSLRASGGYNEQFF	TGTGCCAGCAGCTTAAGGGCTAGCGGGGGGTACAATGAGCAGTTCTTC
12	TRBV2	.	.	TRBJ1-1	CARRTENTEAFF	TGTGCCAGAAGGACAGAGAACACTGAAGCTTTCTTT
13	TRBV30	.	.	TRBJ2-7	CACHGGASYEQYF	TGTGCCTGTCATGGGGGGGCCTCCTACGAGCAGTACTTC
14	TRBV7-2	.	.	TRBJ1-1	CASSLRTSNTEAFF	TGTGCCAGCAGCTTACGGACATCGAACACTGAAGCTTTCTTT
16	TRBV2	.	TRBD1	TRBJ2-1	CASRSGGQGSYNEQFF	TGTGCCAGCAGATCTGGAGGACAGGGATCCTACAATGAGCAGTTCTTC
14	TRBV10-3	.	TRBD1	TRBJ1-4	CASRRTGINEKLFF	TGTGCCAGCCGGAGGACAGGCATTAATGAAAAACTGTTTTTT
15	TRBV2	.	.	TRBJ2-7	CASSPQGQAGNEQYF	TGTGCCAGCAGTCCACAAGGGCAGGCGGGGAACGAGCAGTACTTC
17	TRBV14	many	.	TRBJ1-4	CASSQDYEEGTNEKLFF	TGTGCCAGCAGCCAAGATTACGAGGAGGGAACTAATGAAAAACTGTTTTTT
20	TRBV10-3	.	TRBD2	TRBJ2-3	CAISESYGPPPSGGPDTQYF	TGTGCCATCAGTGAGTCTTATGGTCCACCCCCTAGCGGAGGGCCAGATACGCAGTATTTT
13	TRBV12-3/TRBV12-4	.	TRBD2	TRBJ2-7	CASRTGLAYEQYF	TGTGCCAGCAGGACCGGACTAGCCTACGAGCAGTACTTC